These 18 T cell receptor beta chains were sequenced from one sample in a study of CD8 T cells in ankylosing spondylitis. One entry per CDR3 protein results from TCRdb running MiXCR on the 5' RACE reads. This table has 200,000 to 300,000 distinct CDR3 sequences, roughly 8.2% appearing once. The sample consisted of blood, either unsorted or a sorted T cell fraction (not recorded which). The receptors here all came from a female donor with ankylosing spondylitis or in good health (not recorded which).

Comment on this clonotype: This sequence may be a read error, since a much larger clone differs from it by one base. The chain uses TRBV5-1 and TRBJ2-7; perhaps D is TRBD1 or TRBD2 (5 bases each). The CDR3 is 14 residues long. Germline lookup yields CDR1 SGHRS and CDR2 YFSETQ. For the CDR3, the DNA is TGCACCAGCAGCTTGGTTATAGGGGACCACGAGCAGTACTTC. Its protein product is CTSSLVIGDHEQYF.

At least ten counts were recorded for this clonotype. This rearrangement joins TRBV28 to TRBJ2-3, with D tentatively TRBD1 (6 bases). Trimming shortened V by 3 bases and J by 0 bases, and 16 bases separated the two germline ends. Germline CDR1 and CDR2: MDHEN and SYDVKM. This CDR3 region has 17 residues. The CDR3 is CASSFNPDRSSTDTQYF. As DNA, the CDR3 is TGTGCCAGCAGTTTTAACCCAGACAGGTCTAGCACAGATACGCAGTATTTT. Combining the CDR3 with reference TRBV28 and TRBJ2-3 gives the whole variable domain DVKVTQSSRYLVKRTGEKVFLECVQDMDHENMFWYRQDPGLGLRLIYFSYDVKMKEKGDIPEGYSVSREKKERFSLILESASTNQTSMYLCASSFNPDRSSTDTQYFGPGTRLTVL.

The chain has TRBV6-2 or TRBV6-3 and TRBJ1-1, with D hard to call. The germline V gene encodes CDR1 MNHEY and CDR2 SVGEGT. CDR3 length equals 13 residues. The V and J ends lost 7 bases and 4 bases respectively, with 13 bases between them. DNA of the CDR3: TGTGCCAGCACCCAGGCCGTGGGCACTGAAGCTTTCTTT. Encoded protein: CASTQAVGTEAFF.

On this clonotype itself: It may be a read error: a sequence one base away is much more abundant. The CDR3 DNA reads as TGCGCCAGCAGCGGGACAGGGCTGGCGACCCAGTACTTC. This sequence encodes CASSGTGLATQYF. The chain carries TRBV5-1 and TRBJ2-5; 9 bases map to TRBD1. The V and J ends lost 4 bases and 7 bases, in that order; junction bases with no gene match: 5. Germline-derived CDR1 and CDR2 are SGHRS and YFSETQ. There are 13 residues in the CDR3.

On this clonotype itself: A clone one base away is much larger, so this may be a read error. The chain uses TRBV30 and TRBJ2-1; unclear D gene. CDR1 and CDR2 from the germline V gene are GTSNPN and SVGIG (reference sequence). The CDR3 loop spans 10 amino acids. V lost 8 bases to trimming and J lost 8 bases, with 10 bases between them. CDR3 region: CAAATHEQFF. In DNA, the CDR3 is TGTGCCGCCGCTACGCATGAGCAGTTCTTC.

This clonotype was found many times. V usage is TRBV20-1 and J usage is TRBJ2-7, with unresolved D. V lost 1 base to trimming and J lost 5 bases, with 12 bases between them. The V gene's germline CDR1 is DFQATT and CDR2 SNEGSKA (reference sequence). The CDR3 runs to 13 residues. This CDR3 reads CSARVLHQDEQYF. Here the CDR3 DNA reads TGCAGTGCTAGAGTTCTTCACCAGGACGAGCAGTACTTC.

A few counts support this clonotype. The J gene is TRBJ2-2, the V gene TRBV6-6; the D call may be TRBD1 or TRBD2 (7 bases each). This CDR3 is 17 amino acids long. The V end lost 6 bases, the J end lost 2 bases, and 19 bases lay between the germline ends. Germline V gives CDR1 MNHNY, CDR2 SVGAGI (reference sequence). CDR3 residues: CASSLTGRVLNTGELFF. The CDR3 DNA reads TGTGCCAGCAGCCTGACAGGGAGGGTCCTCAACACCGGGGAGCTGTTTTTT.

This clonotype came up many times. The J gene is TRBJ1-6, the V gene TRBV29-1; 7 positions agree with TRBD1. This CDR3 has 14 residues. V gave up 7 bases and J gave up 6 bases; unmatched junction bases: 9. Germline V lookup: CDR1 SQVTM, CDR2 ANQGSEA. CDR3 bases: TGCAGCGCCAGGACAGGAGCCCCTAATTCACCCCTCCACTTT. Encoded protein: CSARTGAPNSPLHF. Using reference TRBV29-1 and TRBJ1-6 for the parts outside the CDR3, the full variable domain is SAVISQKPSRDICQRGTSLTIQCQVDSQVTMMFWYRQQPGQSLTLIATANQGSEATYESGFVIDKFPISRPNLTFSTLTVSNMSPEDSSIYLCSARTGAPNSPLHFGNGTRLTVT.

This clonotype was observed many times. The gene calls are TRBV20-1 and TRBJ2-7, with 8 bases identical to TRBD2. The CDR3 runs 17 residues. Trimming at V came to 0 bases and at J to 5 bases, leaving 15 bases not matched to a gene. Germline assignment: CDR1 DFQATT and CDR2 SNEGSKA (reference sequence). CDR3 DNA sequence: TGCAGTGCTAGAGATTACAGCGGGAGACCCCAGGCGGACGAGCAGTACTTC. Translated: CSARDYSGRPQADEQYF.

V usage is TRBV5-1 and J usage is TRBJ2-1; TRBD1 or TRBD2 may be the D gene (5 bases each). Trimming pared 2 bases from V and 2 bases from J, leaving 8 bases between. Looked up from germline, CDR1 is SGHRS and CDR2 is YFSETQ. The CDR3 is made up of 14 amino acids. The CDR3 nucleotides are TGCGCCAGCAGCTTCCGGGACCCCTACAATGAGCAGTTCTTC. Its protein product is CASSFRDPYNEQFF.

This clonotype was counted many times. The J gene is TRBJ2-5, the V gene TRBV7-9; a weak D match, TRBD2 (6 bases). Germline V lookup: CDR1 SEHNR, CDR2 FQNEAQ (reference sequence). The CDR3 totals 11 residues. Trimming left V 5 bases short and J 7 bases short, with 8 bases between. The CDR3 DNA reads as TGTGCCAGCAGCGTCGGGAGGACCCAGTACTTC. It is translated as CASSVGRTQYF.

This clonotype was detected only a few times. The chain links TRBV7-6 to TRBJ2-1; D is undetermined. Germline loops: CDR1 SGHVS, CDR2 FNYEAQ. The CDR3 runs to 15 residues. Trimming left V 6 bases short and J 5 bases short, with 17 bases between. CDR3 in DNA: TGTGCCAGCAGTGTTATTCCGTCCACCCACAATGAGCAGTTCTTC. This translates into CASSVIPSTHNEQFF.

V usage is TRBV20-1 and J usage is TRBJ2-1; 14 bases map to TRBD2. J was trimmed by 6 bases and V by 6 bases; bases with no gene match: 4. The V gene's germline CDR1 is DFQATT and CDR2 SNEGSKA (reference sequence). The CDR3 has 14 amino acids. The CDR3 spells CSAPTSGRGNEQFF. Written as DNA, the CDR3 is TGCAGTGCGCCGACTAGCGGGAGGGGCAATGAGCAGTTCTTC.

This clonotype was picked up many times. J is TRBJ2-1 and V is TRBV11-2; perhaps TRBD2 as D (5 bases). The CDR3 is 17 amino acids. The V and J ends lost 2 bases and 0 bases respectively, with 14 bases between them. Germline CDR1 SGHAT, CDR2 FQNNGV. The CDR3 loop reads CASSLRAGTSSYNEQFF. The CDR3 nucleotides are TGTGCCAGCAGCTTACGGGCGGGCACTAGCTCCTACAATGAGCAGTTCTTC.

This clonotype was found many times. V and J are TRBV12-3 or TRBV12-4 and TRBJ2-7; tentatively, D is TRBD2 (5 bases). Trimming pared 6 bases from V and 5 bases from J, leaving 17 bases between. This CDR3 has 14 residues. CDR3 coding DNA: TGTGCCAGCAGCCGGTTAGAAAGCGGCGACGAGCAGTACTTC. This gives the protein CASSRLESGDEQYF.

Comment on this clonotype: Just one base apart from a much larger clone, this may be a read error. This chain uses TRBV7-2 with TRBJ1-3; D is unresolved. The germline V gene encodes CDR1 SGHTA and CDR2 FQGNSA. The CDR3 runs 12 residues. V lost 4 bases and J lost 2, with 3 bases in between. The CDR3 coding sequence is TGTGCCAGCAGCTCCCCTGGAAACACCATATATTTT. Protein product: CASSSPGNTIYF.

This clonotype was counted ten times or more. This chain joins TRBV20-1 and TRBJ2-5; 10 positions agree with TRBD2. The CDR3 loop spans 15 amino acids. The V segment lost 6 bases and the J segment 3 bases; nucleotides outside the gene matches: 10. The germline V gene has CDR1 DFQATT and CDR2 SNEGSKA (reference sequence). DNA of the CDR3: TGCAGTGCCCCACTTAGCGGGAGGAGGAAAGAGACCCAGTACTTC. Translating gives CSAPLSGRRKETQYF.

This chain connects TRBV2 to TRBJ1-2, with 7 nucleotides matching TRBD1. V was pared by 3 bases and J by 5 bases, with 6 bases of the junction left unmatched. CDR1 SNHLY and CDR2 FYNNEI come from the germline V gene. The CDR3 length is 14 residues. The CDR3 protein is CASSDKAGGYGYTF. For the CDR3, the DNA is TGTGCCAGCAGTGACAAGGCAGGGGGATATGGCTACACCTTC.